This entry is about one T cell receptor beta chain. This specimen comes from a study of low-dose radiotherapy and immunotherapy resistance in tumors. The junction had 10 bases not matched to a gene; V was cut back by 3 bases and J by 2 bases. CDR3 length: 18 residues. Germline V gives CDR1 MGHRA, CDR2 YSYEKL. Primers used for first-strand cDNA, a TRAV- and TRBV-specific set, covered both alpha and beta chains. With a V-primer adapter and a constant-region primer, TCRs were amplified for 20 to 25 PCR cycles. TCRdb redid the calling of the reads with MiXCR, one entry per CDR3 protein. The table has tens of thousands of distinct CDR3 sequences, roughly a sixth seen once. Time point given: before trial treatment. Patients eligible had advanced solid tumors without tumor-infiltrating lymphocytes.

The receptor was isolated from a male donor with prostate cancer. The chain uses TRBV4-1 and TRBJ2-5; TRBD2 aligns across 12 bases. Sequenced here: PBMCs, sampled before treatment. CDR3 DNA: TGCGCCAGCAGCCAGGCAACCGGGACTAGCGGGTTACAAGAGACCCAGTACTTC. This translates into CASSQATGTSGLQETQYF.